This TCR beta chain was profiled in a study of blood T cell repertoires in COVID-19. Germline assignment: CDR1 SGHTA and CDR2 FQGNSA. With 5 bases removed from V and 1 base from J, the gap between germline ends came to 8 bases. The CDR3 extends over 13 amino acids. This clone has only a few counts. Under the authors' procedure: From reference gene primer amplification, estimates of nucleated cell counts were derived. The repertoire was sequenced with immunoSEQ multiplex PCR; TCRdb's copy has only in-frame clones and lacks some. V and J calls plus clone size are reproduced from that table; the DNA served to infer D and trimming. The table includes about 94,000 clones, 80% detected once.

The chain carries TRBV7-2 and TRBJ1-1, with a weak D call TRBD1 (5 bases). The sequenced material came from peripheral blood. The TCR originated in a human donor in a cohort sampled during active COVID-19. CDR3 in amino acids: CASSQQENTEAFF. The DNA of the CDR3 is TGTGCCAGCAGCCAACAGGAGAACACTGAAGCTTTCTTT.